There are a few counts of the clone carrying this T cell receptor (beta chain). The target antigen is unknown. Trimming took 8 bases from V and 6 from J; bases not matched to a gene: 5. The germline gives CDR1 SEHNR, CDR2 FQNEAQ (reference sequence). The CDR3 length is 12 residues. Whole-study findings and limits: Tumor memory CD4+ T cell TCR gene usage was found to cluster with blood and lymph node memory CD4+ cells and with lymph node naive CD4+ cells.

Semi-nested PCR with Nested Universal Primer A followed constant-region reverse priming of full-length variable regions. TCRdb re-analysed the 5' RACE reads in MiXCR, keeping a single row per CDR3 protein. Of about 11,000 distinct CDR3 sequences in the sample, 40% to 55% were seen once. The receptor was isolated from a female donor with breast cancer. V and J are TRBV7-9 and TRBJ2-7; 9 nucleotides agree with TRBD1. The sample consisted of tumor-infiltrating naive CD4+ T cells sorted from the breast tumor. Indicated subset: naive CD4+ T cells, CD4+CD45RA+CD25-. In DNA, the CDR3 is TGTGCCAGCGGGACAGGGTTTGTCGAGCAGTACTTC. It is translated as CASGTGFVEQYF. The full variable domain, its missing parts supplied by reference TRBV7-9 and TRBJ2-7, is DTGVSQNPRHKITKRGQNVTFRCDPISEHNRLYWYRQTLGQGPEFLTYFQNEAQLEKSRLLSDRFSAERPKGSFSTLEIQRTEQGDSAMYLCASGTGFVEQYFGPGTRLTVT.